This T cell receptor (beta chain) was sequenced for a study of blood T cell repertoires in COVID-19. Study-level information: Samples representing acute and convalescent COVID-19 were sourced from the United States, Italy and Spain. PBMCs, B-cell-depleted T cells, or T cells were the source of the cDNA or gDNA that made up the material.

In the original workflow: The authors estimated nucleated cell counts from reference gene primer amplification. Data came from immunoSEQ multiplex PCR; TCRdb stores just in-frame clones and leaves some out. The DNA gave D and trimming, while V, J and clone size come from that table. The sample lists about 160,000 clones, roughly 84% occurring once. The CDR3 consists of 15 residues. Per germline, CDR1 SEHNR and CDR2 FQNEAQ (reference sequence). V was cut by 5 bases and J by 7 bases, with 17 bases left in between. The genes are TRBV7-9 and TRBJ1-4; a weak D match, TRBD1 (5 bases). The sequence came from a man aged 18 to 35 with active or convalescent COVID-19. Sequenced: peripheral blood. The CDR3 DNA sequence: TGTGCCAGCAGCCCCGGGAGGGGATCAAGTGAAAAACTGTTTTTT. It yields the protein CASSPGRGSSEKLFF.